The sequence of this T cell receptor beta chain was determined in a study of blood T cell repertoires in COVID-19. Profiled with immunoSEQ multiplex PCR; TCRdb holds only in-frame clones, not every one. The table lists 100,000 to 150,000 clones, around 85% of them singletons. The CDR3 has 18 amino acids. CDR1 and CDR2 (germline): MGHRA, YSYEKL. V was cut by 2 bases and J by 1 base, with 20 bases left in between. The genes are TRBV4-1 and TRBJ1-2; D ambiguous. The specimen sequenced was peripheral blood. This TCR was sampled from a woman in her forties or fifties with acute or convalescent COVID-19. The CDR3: CASSQKKLNGRDNYGYTF. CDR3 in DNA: TGCGCCAGCAGCCAAAAAAAACTGAACGGGCGGGATAACTATGGCTACACCTTC.